This entry describes one T cell receptor (beta chain). No antigen is known for it. The CDR3 is made up of 18 amino acids. V was cut by 0 bases and J by 1 base, with 16 bases left in between. In germline, CDR1 is LGHNA, CDR2 YNFKEQ. These data belong to a study of blood T cells in healthy people across ages. Study background: There was about one barcoded beta molecule captured by template switching per two T cells. Findings of the study overall: It was held that the diversity estimates obtained from one million T cells were underestimates. Long-lived donors exceeded aged donors in naive CD4+ cells and diversity.

Primers used in a second PCR of roughly 6 to 11 cycles were a sample-barcoded 5' primer and a J-beta primer mix. Every sample gave at least 2.5 million paired-end reads containing CDR3. TCRdb passed the 5' RACE reads through MiXCR, listing each CDR3 protein once. Counted here are nearly 1 million distinct CDR3 sequences, roughly half occurring once; the ten biggest clones make up around a fifth. Sequenced: blood. The chain uses TRBV4-2 and TRBJ2-1; TRBD2 is a possible D gene (5 bases). The sequence came from a woman aged 55-70 years in good health. The CDR3 spells CASSQDRAAAHSYNEQFF. The CDR3 coding sequence is TGTGCCAGCAGCCAAGATAGAGCGGCGGCCCATTCCTACAATGAGCAGTTCTTC.